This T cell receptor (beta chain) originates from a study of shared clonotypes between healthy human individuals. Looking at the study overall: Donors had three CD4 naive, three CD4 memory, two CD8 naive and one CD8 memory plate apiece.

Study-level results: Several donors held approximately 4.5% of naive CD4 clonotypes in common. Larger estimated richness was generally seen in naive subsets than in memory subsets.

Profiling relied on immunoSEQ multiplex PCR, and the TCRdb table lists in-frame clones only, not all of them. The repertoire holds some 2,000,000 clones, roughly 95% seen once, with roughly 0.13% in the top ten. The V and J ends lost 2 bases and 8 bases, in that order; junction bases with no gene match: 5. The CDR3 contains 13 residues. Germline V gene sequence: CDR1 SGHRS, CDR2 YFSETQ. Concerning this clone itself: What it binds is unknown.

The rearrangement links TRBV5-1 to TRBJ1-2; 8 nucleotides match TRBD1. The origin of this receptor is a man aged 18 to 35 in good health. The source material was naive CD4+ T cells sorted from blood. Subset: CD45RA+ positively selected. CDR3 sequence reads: CASSLGRGQGYTF. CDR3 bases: TGCGCCAGCAGCTTAGGCAGGGGGCAAGGCTACACCTTC.